This T cell receptor (beta chain) originates from a study of T-cell reconstitution after alpha-beta-depleted transplantation in children. Study-level points and caveats: Several hundred expanded graft clones reportedly gave rise to the alpha-beta T cells present about two months after transplant.

The CDR3 totals 14 residues. Trimming cost V 0 bases and J 0 bases, with 8 bases left between them. The V gene's germline CDR1 is DFQATT and CDR2 SNEGSKA (reference sequence). About this clonotype: No antigen is known for it.

It was with unique molecular identifiers that the TCRbeta library was prepared. Each CDR3 protein is one row after TCRdb ran MiXCR on the PCR reads. The sample yields 600,000 or so distinct CDR3 sequences, approximately 22% seen once. This sequence originates from a boy younger than two who had a stem cell transplant for acute myeloid leukemia, so the T cells may come from the graft donor. The chain carries TRBV20-1 and TRBJ1-1; no clear D. The source was PBMCs, mostly from graft donor cells, collected 360 days after TCRalphabeta/CD19-depleted stem cell transplant. The CDR3 region is CSARDPVLNTEAFF. In DNA form, the CDR3 reads TGCAGTGCTAGAGATCCGGTGCTGAACACTGAAGCTTTCTTT.